These T cell receptor beta chains were read from a single sample in a study of T cells after yellow fever vaccination. TCRdb reanalysed the 5' RACE reads using MiXCR and keeps one entry per CDR3 protein. The sample includes 340,000 or so distinct CDR3 sequences, approximately 12% of them seen just once. Material: CD4+ T cells sorted from PBMCs, obtained 15 days after the yellow fever booster vaccination. These receptors came from a man younger than 35 who received the YFV17D yellow fever vaccine. The CDR3 runs from the conserved cysteine through the conserved F or W. Fields, in order: clone size, D gene, J gene, V gene, CDR3 protein, CDR3 DNA. D genes are given only for firm matches. Expanded clones get a size class; other rows say once, few or many, or leave the size out.

clone size: few; D gene: .; J gene: TRBJ1-3; V gene: TRBV7-2; CDR3 protein: CAISEVAGNTIYF; CDR3 DNA: TGTGCCATCTCGGAGGTCGCTGGAAACACCATATATTTT
clone size: .; D gene: .; J gene: TRBJ2-5; V gene: TRBV7-2; CDR3 protein: CASSLRPRTGGGETQYF; CDR3 DNA: TGTGCCAGCAGCTTAAGGCCGCGGACAGGCGGGGGGGAGACCCAGTACTTC
clone size: .; D gene: TRBD2; J gene: TRBJ2-3; V gene: TRBV7-8; CDR3 protein: CASSPKRVSGGIRDTQYF; CDR3 DNA: TGTGCCAGCAGCCCGAAAAGGGTTAGCGGGGGGATACGGGATACGCAGTATTTT
clone size: .; D gene: .; J gene: TRBJ2-5; V gene: TRBV24-1; CDR3 protein: CATSDSGFQETQYF; CDR3 DNA: TGTGCCACCAGTGATTCCGGGTTCCAAGAGACCCAGTACTTC
clone size: .; D gene: .; J gene: TRBJ2-1; V gene: TRBV10-2; CDR3 protein: CASSENSGAYNEQFF; CDR3 DNA: TGCGCCAGCAGTGAGAATAGCGGAGCCTACAATGAGCAGTTCTTC
clone size: few; D gene: .; J gene: TRBJ1-1; V gene: TRBV2; CDR3 protein: CASSEMRGTEAFF; CDR3 DNA: TGTGCCAGCAGTGAGATGAGAGGGACTGAAGCTTTCTTT
clone size: few; D gene: .; J gene: TRBJ2-7; V gene: TRBV5-1; CDR3 protein: CASSLGQVSYEQYF; CDR3 DNA: TGCGCCAGCAGCTTGGGACAGGTCTCCTACGAGCAGTACTTC
clone size: few; D gene: .; J gene: TRBJ2-5; V gene: TRBV21-1; CDR3 protein: CASSLPNRDSEQETQYF; CDR3 DNA: TGTGCCAGCAGTCTCCCCAACCGGGACAGTGAACAAGAGACCCAGTACTTC
clone size: .; D gene: TRBD1; J gene: TRBJ2-5; V gene: TRBV12-3/TRBV12-4; CDR3 protein: CASSPRGQRRETQYF; CDR3 DNA: TGTGCCAGCAGTCCTAGGGGACAGCGGAGAGAGACCCAGTACTTC
clone size: .; D gene: .; J gene: TRBJ1-1; V gene: TRBV6-2/TRBV6-3; CDR3 protein: CASGGLRAEAFF; CDR3 DNA: TGTGCCAGCGGGGGACTGAGGGCTGAAGCTTTCTTT
clone size: once; D gene: .; J gene: TRBJ1-3; V gene: TRBV28; CDR3 protein: CASRPSSSGNTIYF; CDR3 DNA: TGTGCCAGCAGACCCTCCAGCTCTGGAAACACCATATATTTT
clone size: few; D gene: .; J gene: TRBJ2-1; V gene: TRBV6-1; CDR3 protein: CASSDGSPYKWGLFYNEQFF; CDR3 DNA: TGTGCCAGCAGTGATGGGAGCCCATACAAATGGGGTCTCTTCTACAATGAGCAGTTCTTC
clone size: few; D gene: .; J gene: TRBJ2-2; V gene: TRBV7-3; CDR3 protein: CASSLEATGGELFF; CDR3 DNA: TGTGCCAGCAGCTTAGAGGCGACGGGCGGGGAGCTGTTTTTT
clone size: .; D gene: .; J gene: TRBJ1-2; V gene: TRBV6-2/TRBV6-3; CDR3 protein: CATLLNYGYTF; CDR3 DNA: TGTGCCACCTTACTGAACTATGGCTACACCTTC
clone size: .; D gene: .; J gene: TRBJ1-4; V gene: TRBV28; CDR3 protein: CASTPGPSGGKLFF; CDR3 DNA: TGTGCCAGCACCCCGGGACCCTCCGGGGGAAAACTGTTTTTT
clone size: few; D gene: TRBD1; J gene: TRBJ2-3; V gene: TRBV7-2; CDR3 protein: CASSRQGPLTDTQYF; CDR3 DNA: TGTGCCAGCAGTAGACAGGGGCCCCTCACAGATACGCAGTATTTT
clone size: few; D gene: TRBD1; J gene: TRBJ2-1; V gene: TRBV2; CDR3 protein: CASITGQGPYNEQFF; CDR3 DNA: TGTGCCAGCATAACGGGACAGGGCCCCTACAATGAGCAGTTCTTC
clone size: .; D gene: .; J gene: TRBJ1-5; V gene: TRBV10-3; CDR3 protein: CAIAKANPNNQPQHF; CDR3 DNA: TGTGCCATCGCCAAGGCAAACCCGAACAATCAGCCCCAGCATTTT
clone size: .; D gene: TRBD2; J gene: TRBJ2-5; V gene: TRBV5-4; CDR3 protein: CASSTGTSEETQYF; CDR3 DNA: TGTGCCAGCAGCACTGGGACTAGCGAAGAGACCCAGTACTTC
clone size: .; D gene: TRBD2; J gene: TRBJ2-3; V gene: TRBV7-9; CDR3 protein: CASTLAVSTDTQYF; CDR3 DNA: TGTGCCAGCACCCTAGCGGTTAGCACAGATACGCAGTATTTT
clone size: few; D gene: .; J gene: TRBJ2-2; V gene: TRBV7-2; CDR3 protein: CASSYAGTQASNTGELFF; CDR3 DNA: TGTGCCAGCAGCTACGCCGGGACACAGGCTTCGAACACCGGGGAGCTGTTTTTT
clone size: few; D gene: .; J gene: TRBJ2-5; V gene: TRBV5-1; CDR3 protein: CASSLQGWETQYF; CDR3 DNA: TGCGCCAGCAGCTTGCAGGGTTGGGAGACCCAGTACTTC
clone size: .; D gene: .; J gene: TRBJ2-3; V gene: TRBV6-6; CDR3 protein: CASRLQGNTDTQYF; CDR3 DNA: TGTGCCAGCAGGTTGCAGGGGAATACAGATACGCAGTATTTT
clone size: few; D gene: .; J gene: TRBJ1-4; V gene: TRBV3-1; CDR3 protein: CASNSAGEKLFF; CDR3 DNA: TGTGCCAGCAACTCGGCAGGGGAAAAACTGTTTTTT
clone size: .; D gene: .; J gene: TRBJ1-1; V gene: TRBV6-5; CDR3 protein: CASSYALLNTEAFF; CDR3 DNA: TGTGCCAGCAGTTACGCACTTTTGAACACTGAAGCTTTCTTT
clone size: many; D gene: .; J gene: TRBJ2-3; V gene: TRBV10-3; CDR3 protein: CAASAQGGTTDTQYF; CDR3 DNA: TGTGCCGCCAGCGCACAGGGGGGGACCACAGATACGCAGTATTTT
clone size: .; D gene: .; J gene: TRBJ1-3; V gene: TRBV12-3/TRBV12-4; CDR3 protein: CASSREMGNTIYF; CDR3 DNA: TGTGCCAGCAGTCGGGAGATGGGAAACACCATATATTTT
clone size: few; D gene: TRBD2; J gene: TRBJ2-1; V gene: TRBV5-6; CDR3 protein: CASSLERGVSYNEQFF; CDR3 DNA: TGTGCCAGCAGCTTGGAGCGGGGGGTATCCTACAATGAGCAGTTCTTC
clone size: few; D gene: .; J gene: TRBJ1-1; V gene: TRBV2; CDR3 protein: CASRELEEAFF; CDR3 DNA: TGTGCCAGCAGGGAGCTGGAAGAAGCTTTCTTT
clone size: many; D gene: .; J gene: TRBJ1-2; V gene: TRBV7-9; CDR3 protein: CASSLYGYTF; CDR3 DNA: TGTGCCAGCAGTCTTTATGGCTACACCTTC
clone size: .; D gene: .; J gene: TRBJ2-3; V gene: TRBV29-1; CDR3 protein: CSAGGDTQYF; CDR3 DNA: TGCAGCGCGGGCGGAGATACGCAGTATTTT
clone size: many; D gene: .; J gene: TRBJ2-3; V gene: TRBV4-3; CDR3 protein: CASSQDPGIDTQYF; CDR3 DNA: TGCGCCAGCAGCCAAGATCCAGGGATAGATACGCAGTATTTT
clone size: .; D gene: .; J gene: TRBJ1-1; V gene: TRBV10-3; CDR3 protein: CAISEVATEAFF; CDR3 DNA: TGTGCCATCAGTGAGGTAGCCACTGAAGCTTTCTTT
clone size: few; D gene: .; J gene: TRBJ1-1; V gene: TRBV4-3; CDR3 protein: CASSQDRQGNRKAFF; CDR3 DNA: TGCGCCAGCAGCCAAGATCGGCAGGGAAACCGGAAAGCTTTCTTT
clone size: .; D gene: .; J gene: TRBJ1-2; V gene: TRBV7-2; CDR3 protein: CASTESFIPLANYGYTF; CDR3 DNA: TGTGCCAGCACCGAGTCCTTCATACCCCTAGCTAACTATGGCTACACCTTC
clone size: .; D gene: .; J gene: TRBJ2-1; V gene: TRBV20-1; CDR3 protein: CSARRQARYNEQFF; CDR3 DNA: TGCAGTGCTAGAAGACAGGCCAGATACAATGAGCAGTTCTTC
clone size: many; D gene: .; J gene: TRBJ2-3; V gene: TRBV6-6; CDR3 protein: CASRRPSSSTDTQYF; CDR3 DNA: TGTGCCAGCCGTAGGCCTAGTTCTAGCACAGATACGCAGTATTTT
clone size: few; D gene: .; J gene: TRBJ1-4; V gene: TRBV10-3; CDR3 protein: CAISDPTALGEKLFF; CDR3 DNA: TGTGCCATCAGTGACCCGACCGCCTTGGGGGAAAAACTGTTTTTT
clone size: .; D gene: TRBD1; J gene: TRBJ2-1; V gene: TRBV6-5; CDR3 protein: CASSKRTGGDPPLNEQFF; CDR3 DNA: TGTGCCAGCAGTAAACGGACAGGGGGCGACCCGCCGCTCAATGAGCAGTTCTTC
clone size: .; D gene: .; J gene: TRBJ2-5; V gene: TRBV7-6; CDR3 protein: CASSRSQETQYF; CDR3 DNA: TGTGCCAGCAGCCGAAGCCAAGAGACCCAGTACTTC
clone size: few; D gene: .; J gene: TRBJ1-1; V gene: TRBV6-5; CDR3 protein: CASSYSIAVMNTEAFF; CDR3 DNA: TGTGCCAGCAGTTACTCGATTGCAGTGATGAACACTGAAGCTTTCTTT
clone size: few; D gene: .; J gene: TRBJ1-3; V gene: TRBV3-1; CDR3 protein: CASQTSAYGNTIYF; CDR3 DNA: TGTGCCAGCCAGACATCCGCTTATGGAAACACCATATATTTT
clone size: many; D gene: TRBD1; J gene: TRBJ1-2; V gene: TRBV7-9; CDR3 protein: CASSPGQGILTGGYTF; CDR3 DNA: TGTGCCAGCAGCCCCGGACAGGGAATATTAACCGGTGGCTACACCTTC
clone size: .; D gene: .; J gene: TRBJ1-5; V gene: TRBV5-4; CDR3 protein: CASSADRNQPQHF; CDR3 DNA: TGTGCCAGCAGCGCGGACAGAAATCAGCCCCAGCATTTT